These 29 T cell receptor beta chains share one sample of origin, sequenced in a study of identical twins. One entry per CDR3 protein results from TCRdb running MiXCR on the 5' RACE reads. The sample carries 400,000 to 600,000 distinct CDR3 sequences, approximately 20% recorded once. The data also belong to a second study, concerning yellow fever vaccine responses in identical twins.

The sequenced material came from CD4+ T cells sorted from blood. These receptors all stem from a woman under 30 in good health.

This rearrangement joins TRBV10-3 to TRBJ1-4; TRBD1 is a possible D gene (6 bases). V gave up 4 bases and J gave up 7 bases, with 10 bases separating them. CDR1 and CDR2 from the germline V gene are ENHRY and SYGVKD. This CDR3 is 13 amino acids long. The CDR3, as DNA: TGTGCCATCAGTGGGGGGCTTGGTGAAAAACTGTTTTTT. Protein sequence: CAISGGLGEKLFF.

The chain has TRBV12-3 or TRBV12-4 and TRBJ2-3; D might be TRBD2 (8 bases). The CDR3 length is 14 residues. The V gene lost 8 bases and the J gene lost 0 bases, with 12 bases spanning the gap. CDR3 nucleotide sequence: TGTGCCAGCCGGGAGGGGGCAAGCACAGATACGCAGTATTTT. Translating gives CASREGASTDTQYF.

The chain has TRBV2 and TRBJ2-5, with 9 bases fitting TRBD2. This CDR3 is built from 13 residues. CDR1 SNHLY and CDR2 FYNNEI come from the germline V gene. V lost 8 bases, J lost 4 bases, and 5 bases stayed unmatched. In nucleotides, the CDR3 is TGTGCCAGCGGACTAGCGTCCCTAGAGACCCAGTACTTC. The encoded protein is CASGLASLETQYF.

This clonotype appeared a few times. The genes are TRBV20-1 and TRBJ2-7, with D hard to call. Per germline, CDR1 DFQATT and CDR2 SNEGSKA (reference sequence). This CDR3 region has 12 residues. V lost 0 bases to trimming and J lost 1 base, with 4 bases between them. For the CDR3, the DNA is TGCAGTGCTAGAGACAGGTCCTACGAGCAGTACTTC. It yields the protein CSARDRSYEQYF.

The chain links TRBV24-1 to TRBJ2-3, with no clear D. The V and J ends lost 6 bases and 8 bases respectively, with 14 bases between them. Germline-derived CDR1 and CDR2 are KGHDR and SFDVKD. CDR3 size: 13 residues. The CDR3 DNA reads TGTGCCACCAGTCCCAGCCCGAGGAGTACGCAGTATTTT. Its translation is CATSPSPRSTQYF.

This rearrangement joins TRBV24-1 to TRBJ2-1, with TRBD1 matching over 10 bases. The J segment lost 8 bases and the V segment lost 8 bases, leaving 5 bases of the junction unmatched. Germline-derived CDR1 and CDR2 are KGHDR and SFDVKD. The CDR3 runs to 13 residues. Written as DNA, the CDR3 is TGTGCCACCACCGAGGGACAGGGGTATGAGCAGTTCTTC. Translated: CATTEGQGYEQFF.

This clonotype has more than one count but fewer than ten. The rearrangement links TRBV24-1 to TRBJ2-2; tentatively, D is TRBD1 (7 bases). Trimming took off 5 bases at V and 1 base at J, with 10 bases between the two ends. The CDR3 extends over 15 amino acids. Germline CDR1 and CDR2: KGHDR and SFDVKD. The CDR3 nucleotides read TGTGCCACCAGTGCGGGGGACAGGAACACCGGGGAGCTGTTTTTT. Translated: CATSAGDRNTGELFF.

The CDR3 DNA is TGCAGCGTTGAACGGCCCCTTGGCCCCGGGGAGCTGTTTTTT. Translated: CSVERPLGPGELFF. The chain employs TRBV29-1 and TRBJ2-2; D not resolved. The CDR3 spans 14 residues. The germline CDR1 and CDR2 sequences are SQVTM and ANQGSEA. The ends were cut back, 2 bases at V and 6 bases at J, with 13 bases in the middle.

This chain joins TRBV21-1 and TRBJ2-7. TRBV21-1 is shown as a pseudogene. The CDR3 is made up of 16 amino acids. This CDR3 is CASSKVEFVQNAEQYF. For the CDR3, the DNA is TGTGCCAGCAGCAAAGTCGAGTTTGTACAGAACGCCGAGCAGTACTTC.

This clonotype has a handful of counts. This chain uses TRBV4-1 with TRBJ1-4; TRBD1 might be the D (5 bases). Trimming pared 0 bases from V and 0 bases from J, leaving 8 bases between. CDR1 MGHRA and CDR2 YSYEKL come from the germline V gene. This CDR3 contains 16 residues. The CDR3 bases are TGCGCCAGCAGCCAAGATCGGGGGACAACTAATGAAAAACTGTTTTTT. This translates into CASSQDRGTTNEKLFF.

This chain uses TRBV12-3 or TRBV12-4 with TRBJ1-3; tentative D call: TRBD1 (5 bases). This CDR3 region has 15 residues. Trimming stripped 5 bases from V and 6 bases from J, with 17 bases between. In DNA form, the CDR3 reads TGTGCCAGCAGTAAACCCGGGACCGGTTCAAACACCATATATTTT. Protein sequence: CASSKPGTGSNTIYF.

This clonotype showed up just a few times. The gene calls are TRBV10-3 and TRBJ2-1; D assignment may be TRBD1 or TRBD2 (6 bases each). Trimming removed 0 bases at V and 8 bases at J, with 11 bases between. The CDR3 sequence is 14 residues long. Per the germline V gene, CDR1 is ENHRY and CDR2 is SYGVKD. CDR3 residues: CAISESWGAYEQFF. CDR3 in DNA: TGTGCCATCAGTGAGTCGTGGGGGGCCTATGAGCAGTTCTTC.

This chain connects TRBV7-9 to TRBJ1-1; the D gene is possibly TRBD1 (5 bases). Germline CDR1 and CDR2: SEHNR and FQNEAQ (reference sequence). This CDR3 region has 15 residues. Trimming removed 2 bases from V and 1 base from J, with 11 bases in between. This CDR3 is CASSLYVDRNTEAFF. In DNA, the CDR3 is TGTGCCAGCAGCTTATATGTCGACAGGAACACTGAAGCTTTCTTT.

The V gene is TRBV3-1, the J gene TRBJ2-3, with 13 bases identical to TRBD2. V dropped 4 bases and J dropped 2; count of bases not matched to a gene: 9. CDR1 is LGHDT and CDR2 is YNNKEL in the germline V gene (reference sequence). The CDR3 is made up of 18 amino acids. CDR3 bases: TGTGCCAGCAGCCCGCGAATTGGACTAGCGGGGGTCACAGATACGCAGTATTTT. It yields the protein CASSPRIGLAGVTDTQYF.

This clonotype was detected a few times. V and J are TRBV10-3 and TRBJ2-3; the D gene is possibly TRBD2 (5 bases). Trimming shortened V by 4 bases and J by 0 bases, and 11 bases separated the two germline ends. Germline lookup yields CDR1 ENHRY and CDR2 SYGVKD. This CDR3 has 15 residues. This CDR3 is CAISVSGSSTDTQYF. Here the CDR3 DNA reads TGTGCCATCAGTGTTTCGGGGTCTAGCACAGATACGCAGTATTTT.

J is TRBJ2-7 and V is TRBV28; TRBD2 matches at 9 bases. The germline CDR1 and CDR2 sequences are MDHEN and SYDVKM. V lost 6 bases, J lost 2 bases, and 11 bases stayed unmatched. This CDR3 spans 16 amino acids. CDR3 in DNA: TGTGCCAGCAGACTAGGGGGACTAGCAAATACCTACGAGCAGTACTTC. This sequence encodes CASRLGGLANTYEQYF.

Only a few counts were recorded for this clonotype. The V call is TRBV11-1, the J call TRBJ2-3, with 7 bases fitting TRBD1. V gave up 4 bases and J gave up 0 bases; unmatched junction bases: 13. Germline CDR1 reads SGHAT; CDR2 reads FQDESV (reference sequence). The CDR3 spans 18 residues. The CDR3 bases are TGTGCCAGCAGCTCCAAGGGACAGCTAATACCTAGCACAGATACGCAGTATTTT. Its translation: CASSSKGQLIPSTDTQYF. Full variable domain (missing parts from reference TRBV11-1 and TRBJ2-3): EAEVAQSPRYKITEKSQAVAFWCDPISGHATLYWYRQILGQGPELLVQFQDESVVDDSQLPKDRFSAERLKGVDSTLKIQPAELGDSAMYLCASSSKGQLIPSTDTQYFGPGTRLTVL.

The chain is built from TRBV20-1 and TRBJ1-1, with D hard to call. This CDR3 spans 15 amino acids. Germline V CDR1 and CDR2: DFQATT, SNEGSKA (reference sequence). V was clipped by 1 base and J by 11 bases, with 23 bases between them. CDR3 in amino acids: CSARGFPEVNTSAFF. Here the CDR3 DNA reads TGCAGTGCTAGAGGTTTCCCCGAAGTGAACACTTCGGCTTTCTTT.

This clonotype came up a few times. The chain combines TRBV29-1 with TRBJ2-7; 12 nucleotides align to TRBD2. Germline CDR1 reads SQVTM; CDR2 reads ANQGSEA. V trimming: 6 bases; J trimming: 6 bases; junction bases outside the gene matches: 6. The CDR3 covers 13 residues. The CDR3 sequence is CSVRLAGAAEQYF. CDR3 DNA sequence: TGCAGCGTAAGACTAGCGGGAGCGGCCGAGCAGTACTTC.

The chain's CDR3 is CASSWDNPYEQYF. Written as DNA, the CDR3 is TGTGCCAGCAGCTGGGACAATCCCTACGAGCAGTACTTC. V is TRBV7-9 and J is TRBJ2-7; tentative D call: TRBD1 (6 bases). Trimming cost V 4 bases and J 2 bases, with 9 bases left between them. Germline V lookup: CDR1 SEHNR, CDR2 FQNEAQ (reference sequence). The CDR3 sequence is 13 residues long.

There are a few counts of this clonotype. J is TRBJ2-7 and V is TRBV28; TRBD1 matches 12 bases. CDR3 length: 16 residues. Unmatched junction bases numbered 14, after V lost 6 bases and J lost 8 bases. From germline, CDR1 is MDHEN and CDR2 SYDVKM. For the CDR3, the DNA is TGTGCCAGCAGCGTTATTCGGGGACAGGGGGCGTCCCAGCAGTACTTC. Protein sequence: CASSVIRGQGASQQYF.

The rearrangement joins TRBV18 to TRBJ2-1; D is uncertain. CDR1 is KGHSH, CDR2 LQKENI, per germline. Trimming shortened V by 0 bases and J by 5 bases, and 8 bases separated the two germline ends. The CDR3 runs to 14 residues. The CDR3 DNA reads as TGTGCCAGCTCACCACCTAACTACAACAATGAGCAGTTCTTC. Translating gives CASSPPNYNNEQFF.

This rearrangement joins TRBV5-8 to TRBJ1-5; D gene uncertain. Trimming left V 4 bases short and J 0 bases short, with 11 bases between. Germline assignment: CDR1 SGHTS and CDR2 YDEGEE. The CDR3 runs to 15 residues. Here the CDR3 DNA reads TGTGCCAGCAGCATGGAACCAAATAGCAATCAGCCCCAGCATTTT. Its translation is CASSMEPNSNQPQHF.

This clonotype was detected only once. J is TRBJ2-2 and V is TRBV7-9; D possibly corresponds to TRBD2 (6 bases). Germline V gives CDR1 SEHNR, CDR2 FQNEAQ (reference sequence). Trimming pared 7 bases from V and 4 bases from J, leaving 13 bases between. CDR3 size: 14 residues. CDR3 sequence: CASIRGLGTGELFF. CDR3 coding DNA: TGTGCCAGCATCCGGGGACTTGGCACCGGGGAGCTGTTTTTT.

Written as DNA, the CDR3 is TGCGCCAGCAGCCAACAGGAAAGCTCCTACAATGAGCAGTTCTTC. It yields the protein CASSQQESSYNEQFF. The J gene is TRBJ2-1, the V gene TRBV5-1, with a tentative D call TRBD1 (5 bases). CDR3 length equals 15 residues. The V and J ends lost 4 bases and 0 bases respectively, with 11 bases between them. Per the germline V gene, CDR1 is SGHRS and CDR2 is YFSETQ.

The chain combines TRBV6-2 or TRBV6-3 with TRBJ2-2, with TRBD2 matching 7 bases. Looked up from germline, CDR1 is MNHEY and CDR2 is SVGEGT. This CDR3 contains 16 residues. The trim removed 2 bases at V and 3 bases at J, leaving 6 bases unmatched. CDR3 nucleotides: TGTGCCAGCAGTTACGGCCTAGCGGAGGACACCGGGGAGCTGTTTTTT. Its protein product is CASSYGLAEDTGELFF.

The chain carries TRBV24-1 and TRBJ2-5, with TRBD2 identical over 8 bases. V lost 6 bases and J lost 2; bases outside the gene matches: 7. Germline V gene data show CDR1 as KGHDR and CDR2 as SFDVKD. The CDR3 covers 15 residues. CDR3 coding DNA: TGTGCCACCAGTCTTGGACTAGCAGTGCAAGAGACCCAGTACTTC. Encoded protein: CATSLGLAVQETQYF.

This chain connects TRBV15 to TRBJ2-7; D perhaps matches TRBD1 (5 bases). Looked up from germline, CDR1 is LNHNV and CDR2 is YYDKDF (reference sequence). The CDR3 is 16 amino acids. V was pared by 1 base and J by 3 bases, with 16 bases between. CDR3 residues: CATSRGFSQANYEQYF. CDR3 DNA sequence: TGTGCCACCAGCAGAGGATTCTCACAGGCTAACTACGAGCAGTACTTC. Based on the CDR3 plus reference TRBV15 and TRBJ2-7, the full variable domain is DAMVIQNPRYQVTQFGKPVTLSCSQTLNHNVMYWYQQKSSQAPKLLFHYYDKDFNNEADTPDNFQSRRPNTSFCFLDIRSPGLGDTAMYLCATSRGFSQANYEQYFGPGTRLTVT.

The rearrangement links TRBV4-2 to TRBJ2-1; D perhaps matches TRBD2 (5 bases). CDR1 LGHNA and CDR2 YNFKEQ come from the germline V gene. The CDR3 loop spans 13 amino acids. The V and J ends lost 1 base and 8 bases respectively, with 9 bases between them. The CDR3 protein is CASSQASGDEQFF. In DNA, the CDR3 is TGTGCCAGCAGCCAAGCTTCCGGGGATGAGCAGTTCTTC.